The 23 T cell receptor beta chains below all came from one sample that was sequenced in a study of T cell changes during pregnancy in multiple sclerosis (dated by TCRdb to the late 2010s). Receptor libraries were prepared by the immunoSEQ multiplex PCR assay. Entries here come from immuneACCESS through TCRdb and include only in-frame sequences with V and J called. Some clones fail to appear in such tables; in the studies checked, an unresolved V gene covers under half of the shortfall, and the cause of the remainder is unknown. The sample table shows 38,000 or so clones, and 90% are seen once. Approximately 0.5% of the sample comes from the top ten. The input for sequencing was CD4+ T cells from peripheral blood mononuclear cells, taken in the second trimester of pregnancy. The receptors were gathered from a female donor with multiple sclerosis, enrolled in a pregnancy study.

The chain joins TRBV28 to TRBJ2-1, with D unclear. The CDR3 length is 12 residues. The V end was cut by 2 bases, the J end by 5 bases, with 4 bases between. Germline V gene data show CDR1 as MDHEN and CDR2 as SYDVKM. The CDR3 loop is CASSLVNNEQFF. The CDR3 region has the DNA TGTGCCAGCAGTTTAGTTAACAATGAGCAGTTCTTC.

The CDR3 region is CASSLLAGTSREQFF. DNA of the CDR3: TGTGCCAGCAGCCTATTAGCGGGTACCTCTCGGGAGCAGTTCTTC. The gene calls are TRBV16 and TRBJ2-1; TRBD2 aligns across 7 bases. Germline trimming cut 4 bases from V and 10 bases from J; bases unmatched to any gene: 13. The CDR3 length is 15 residues. The germline CDR1 and CDR2 sequences are KGHSY and FQNENV.

V is TRBV5-4 and J is TRBJ2-5; D is undetermined. CDR1 and CDR2 from the germline V gene are SGHNT and YYREEE (reference sequence). This CDR3 comprises 16 residues. V was shortened by 0 bases and J by 2 bases, with 14 bases between the two germline ends. The CDR3 is CASSLVPTDPQETQYF. CDR3 bases: TGTGCCAGCAGCTTGGTGCCTACAGATCCACAAGAGACCCAGTACTTC.

The chain links TRBV5-1 to TRBJ2-5; D is undetermined. V lost 0 bases to trimming and J lost 2 bases, with 8 bases between them. Germline assignment: CDR1 SGHRS and CDR2 YFSETQ. This CDR3 contains 14 residues. This CDR3 reads CASSLAPGQETQYF. CDR3 in DNA: TGCGCCAGCAGCTTGGCTCCAGGACAAGAGACCCAGTACTTC.

This chain uses TRBV23-1 with TRBJ2-7, with a weak D call TRBD1 (5 bases). TRBV23-1 is reported as an ORF; its role is uncertain. The CDR3 is 16 residues long. The ends were cut back, 0 bases at V and 5 bases at J, with 17 bases in the middle. Written as DNA, the CDR3 is TGCGCCAGCAGTCAATCGTATGACAGCGACTTCCACGAGCAGTACTTC. Translation gives CASSQSYDSDFHEQYF.

The rearrangement uses TRBV5-1 and TRBJ1-2, with D possibly TRBD1 on 5 matching bases. Germline V gives CDR1 SGHRS, CDR2 YFSETQ. Trimming stripped 0 bases from V and 5 bases from J, with 8 bases between. The CDR3 sequence is 13 residues long. CDR3 sequence (DNA): TGCGCCAGCAGCTTGGCGGGGGGGTATGGCTACACCTTC. Its protein is CASSLAGGYGYTF.

J is TRBJ1-1 and V is TRBV4-2; 9 nucleotides agree with TRBD1. The CDR3 is 16 residues long. After removal of 4 bases from V and 4 bases from J, the junction contained 10 bases not matched to a gene. CDR1 and CDR2 from the germline V gene are LGHNA and YNFKEQ. The CDR3 bases are TGTGCCAGCAGCCGCGGGACTGGGACAGGGACCACTGAAGCTTTCTTT. Its translation: CASSRGTGTGTTEAFF.

This rearrangement joins TRBV6-1 to TRBJ2-3; 10 nucleotides agree with TRBD2. The CDR3 runs to 18 residues. V was pared by 4 bases and J by 5 bases, with 15 bases of the junction left unmatched. Looked up from germline, CDR1 is MNHNS and CDR2 is SASEGT. The DNA of the CDR3 is TGTGCCAGCAGTGGAGCCGCGAGGCTAGCGGGAGTTCTAGATACGCAGTATTTT. This sequence encodes CASSGAARLAGVLDTQYF.

The gene calls are TRBV5-4 and TRBJ1-2, with D uncertain. The germline V and J ends were trimmed by 5 bases and 8 bases, with 19 bases remaining between them. The CDR3 contains 14 residues. The V gene's germline CDR1 is SGHNT and CDR2 YYREEE (reference sequence). CDR3 residues: CASSSSTFGEGYTF. As DNA, the CDR3 is TGTGCCAGCAGTTCGTCCACTTTTGGGGAGGGCTACACCTTC.

The gene calls are TRBV6-1 and TRBJ2-2, with 7 bases that match TRBD2. The CDR3 covers 16 residues. Germline CDR1 is MNHNS and CDR2 is SASEGT. V lost 0 bases to trimming and J lost 3 bases; unmatched junction nucleotides: 4. CDR3 amino acids: CASSEAGGPDTGELFF. CDR3 coding DNA: TGTGCCAGCAGTGAAGCGGGAGGGCCCGACACCGGGGAGCTGTTTTTT.

This chain connects TRBV19 to TRBJ2-5; 12 nucleotides line up with TRBD2. Germline CDR1 LNHDA, CDR2 SQIVND (reference sequence). This CDR3 has 15 amino acids. The ends lost 5 bases at V and 4 bases at J; junction bases unmatched: 5. The CDR3 coding sequence is TGTGCCAGTAGTCCCTCGGGACTAGCGGGAGAGACCCAGTACTTC. Translated, it gives CASSPSGLAGETQYF.

The CDR3 DNA sequence: TGTGCCAGCAGTTTTGAGAGGGCTGTCAATGGCTACACCTTC. Protein product: CASSFERAVNGYTF. The rearrangement joins TRBV28 to TRBJ1-2; D is unresolved. This CDR3 spans 14 amino acids. Germline assignment: CDR1 MDHEN and CDR2 SYDVKM. V lost 3 bases and J 6 bases, leaving 14 bases between the germline ends.

V and J are TRBV5-1 and TRBJ2-2, with 7 bases lining up with TRBD1. The CDR3 is 14 amino acids. CDR1 and CDR2 from the germline V gene are SGHRS and YFSETQ. J gave up 7 bases and V 9 bases, and 12 bases lay outside the gene matches. This CDR3 reads CATRGDSSIGELFF. The CDR3 DNA reads as TGCGCCACCAGAGGGGACAGTTCTATCGGGGAGCTGTTTTTT.

This chain connects TRBV2 to TRBJ1-4; maybe TRBD1 (5 bases). Germline CDR1 is SNHLY and CDR2 is FYNNEI. CDR3 size: 15 residues. V was clipped by 8 bases and J by 4 bases, with 17 bases between them. The CDR3 bases are TGTGCCAGCTCCCCAGGGAGGACCCATAATGAAAAACTGTTTTTT. Its translation is CASSPGRTHNEKLFF.

The chain links TRBV11-2 to TRBJ2-4; 8 positions agree with TRBD2. V lost 5 bases and J lost 5; bases outside the gene matches: 8. The CDR3 has 15 residues. In germline, CDR1 is SGHAT, CDR2 FQNNGV. This CDR3 is CASSRSGTRENIQYF. The DNA of the CDR3 is TGTGCCAGCAGCCGATCCGGGACTAGAGAAAACATTCAGTACTTC.

This clone was observed a single time. The genes are TRBV21-1 and TRBJ2-7; the table's D call, TRBD2, has no DNA check behind it. TRBV21-1 is a pseudogene segment. The CDR3 is 16 amino acids. The CDR3 DNA reads TGTGCCAGCAGCATTGGTGGGGGACTAGCGGGAGGGGAGCAGTACTTC. Translating gives CASSIGGGLAGGEQYF.

The chain uses TRBV5-1 and TRBJ2-1, with 8 bases aligning to TRBD2. The CDR3 spans 16 residues. CDR1 SGHRS and CDR2 YFSETQ come from the germline V gene. V lost 0 bases, J lost 0 bases, and 2 bases stayed unmatched. The CDR3 here is CASSLELAGSYNEQFF. CDR3 nucleotides: TGCGCCAGCAGCTTGGAGCTAGCGGGCTCCTACAATGAGCAGTTCTTC.

The genes are TRBV7-2 and TRBJ1-3; D not certain. V was cut by 1 base and J by 0 bases, with 13 bases left in between. The CDR3 sequence is 17 residues long. CDR1 is SGHTA, CDR2 FQGNSA, per germline. The CDR3 sequence: CASSLGLAIFSGNTIYF. The CDR3 nucleotides are TGTGCCAGCAGCTTAGGTTTAGCCATCTTCTCTGGAAACACCATATATTTT.

This chain uses TRBV5-4 with TRBJ2-5, with a weak D call TRBD1 (5 bases). V was cut by 0 bases and J by 5 bases, with 11 bases left in between. The germline V gene encodes CDR1 SGHNT and CDR2 YYREEE (reference sequence). The CDR3 runs to 14 residues. CDR3 in DNA: TGTGCCAGCAGCTTGGATTTGGGGCGGGAGACCCAGTACTTC. It codes for CASSLDLGRETQYF.

The CDR3 nucleotides are TGTGCCAGCTCACCACGGGAGACGGGGGCCAACGTCCTGACTTTC. Its protein is CASSPRETGANVLTF. V usage is TRBV18 and J usage is TRBJ2-6; a possible D gene is TRBD2 (5 bases). CDR1 is KGHSH, CDR2 LQKENI, per germline. The V gene lost 1 base and the J gene lost 4 bases, with 8 bases spanning the gap. The CDR3 runs 15 residues.

The chain recombines TRBV19 with TRBJ1-2, with TRBD1 as a possible D gene (5 bases). The V end lost 5 bases, the J end lost 4 bases, and 17 bases lay between the germline ends. CDR1 LNHDA and CDR2 SQIVND come from the germline V gene (reference sequence). This CDR3 spans 15 amino acids. CDR3 in amino acids: CASSASDSQSYGYTF. Written as DNA, the CDR3 is TGTGCCAGTAGTGCGTCTGACAGCCAGAGCTATGGCTACACCTTC.

This clone was detected only once. The chain couples TRBV30 to TRBJ1-2; weak D call: TRBD1 (5 bases). This CDR3 is 16 amino acids long. Per germline, CDR1 GTSNPN and CDR2 SVGIG (reference sequence). V was shortened by 3 bases and J by 0 bases, with 17 bases between the two germline ends. The CDR3 here is CAWSSVLTGANYGYTF. In DNA, the CDR3 is TGTGCCTGGAGCTCAGTCCTCACAGGAGCTAACTATGGCTACACCTTC.

Only one count was recorded for this clone. The rearrangement uses TRBV19 and TRBJ1-1; D is unclear. V gave up 7 bases and J gave up 1 base, with 16 bases separating them. CDR1 LNHDA and CDR2 SQIVND come from the germline V gene (reference sequence). CDR3 length equals 15 residues. CDR3 sequence: CASTALGRSNTEAFF. The CDR3 nucleotides read TGTGCCAGTACCGCCCTCGGCAGGTCGAACACTGAAGCTTTCTTT.